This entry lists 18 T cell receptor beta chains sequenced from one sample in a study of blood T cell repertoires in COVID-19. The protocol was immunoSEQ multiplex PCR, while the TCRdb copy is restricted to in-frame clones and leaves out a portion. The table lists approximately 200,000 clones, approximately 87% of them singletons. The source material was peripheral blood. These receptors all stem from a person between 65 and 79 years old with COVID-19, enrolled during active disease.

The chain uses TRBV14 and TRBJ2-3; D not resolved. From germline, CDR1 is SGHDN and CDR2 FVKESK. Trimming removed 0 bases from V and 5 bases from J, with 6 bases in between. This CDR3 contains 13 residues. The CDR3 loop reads CASSQETGDTQYF. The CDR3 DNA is TGTGCCAGCAGCCAAGAAACGGGAGATACGCAGTATTTT.

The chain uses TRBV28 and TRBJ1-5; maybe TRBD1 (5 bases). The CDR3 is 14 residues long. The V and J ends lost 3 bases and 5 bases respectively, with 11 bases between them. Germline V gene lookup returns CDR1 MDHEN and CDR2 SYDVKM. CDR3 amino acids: CASSFGAGDQPQHF. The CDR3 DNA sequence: TGTGCCAGCAGTTTTGGGGCCGGTGATCAGCCCCAGCATTTT.

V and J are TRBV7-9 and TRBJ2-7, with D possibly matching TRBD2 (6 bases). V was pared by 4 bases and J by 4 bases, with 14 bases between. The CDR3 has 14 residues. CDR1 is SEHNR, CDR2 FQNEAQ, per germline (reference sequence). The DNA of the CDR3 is TGTGCCAGCAGCTCTACAGGAGGGCTTTACGAGCAGTACTTC. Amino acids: CASSSTGGLYEQYF.

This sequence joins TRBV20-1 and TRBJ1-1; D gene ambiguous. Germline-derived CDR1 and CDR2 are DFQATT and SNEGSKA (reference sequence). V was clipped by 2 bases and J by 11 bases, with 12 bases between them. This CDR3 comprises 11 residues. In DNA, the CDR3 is TGCAGTGCTAGACTGTCCCATCAGGCTTTCTTT. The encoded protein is CSARLSHQAFF.

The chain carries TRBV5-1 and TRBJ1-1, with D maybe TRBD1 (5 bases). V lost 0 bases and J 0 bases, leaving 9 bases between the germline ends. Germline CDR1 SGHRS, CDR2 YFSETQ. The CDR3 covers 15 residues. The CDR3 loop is CASSLGTLLNTEAFF. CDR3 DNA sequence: TGCGCCAGCAGCTTGGGGACACTCCTGAACACTGAAGCTTTCTTT.

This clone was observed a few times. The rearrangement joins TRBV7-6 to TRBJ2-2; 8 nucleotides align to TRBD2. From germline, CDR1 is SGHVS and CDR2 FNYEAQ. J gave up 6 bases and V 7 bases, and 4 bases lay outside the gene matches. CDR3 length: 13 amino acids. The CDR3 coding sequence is TGTGCCAGCACCCCGCGGGGGGCCGGGGAGCTGTTTTTT. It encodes CASTPRGAGELFF.

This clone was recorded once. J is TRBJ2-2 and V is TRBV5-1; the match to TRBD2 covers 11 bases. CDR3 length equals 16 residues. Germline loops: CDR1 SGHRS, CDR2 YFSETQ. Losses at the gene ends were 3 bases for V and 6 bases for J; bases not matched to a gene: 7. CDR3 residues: CASSWSTSGSSGELFF. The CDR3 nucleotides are TGCGCCAGCAGCTGGTCCACTAGCGGGAGCTCCGGGGAGCTGTTTTTT.

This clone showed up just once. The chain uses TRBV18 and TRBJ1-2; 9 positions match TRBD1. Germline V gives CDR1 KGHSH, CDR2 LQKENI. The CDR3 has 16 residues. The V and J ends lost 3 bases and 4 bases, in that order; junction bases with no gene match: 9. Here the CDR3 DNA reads TGTGCCAGCTCACCCTCCCCGACAGGGGGGACCTATGGCTACACCTTC. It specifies CASSPSPTGGTYGYTF. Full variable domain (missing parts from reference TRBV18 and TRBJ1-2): NAGVMQNPRHLVRRRGQEARLRCSPMKGHSHVYWYRQLPEEGLKFMVYLQKENIIDESGMPKERFSAEFPKEGPSILRIQQVVRGDSAAYFCASSPSPTGGTYGYTFGSGTRLTVV.

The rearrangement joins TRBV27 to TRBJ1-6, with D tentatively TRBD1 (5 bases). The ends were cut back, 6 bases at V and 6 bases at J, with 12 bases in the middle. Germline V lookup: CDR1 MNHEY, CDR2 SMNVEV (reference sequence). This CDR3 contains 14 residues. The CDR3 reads CASRQEGSNSPLHF. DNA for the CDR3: TGTGCCAGCAGACAGGAGGGATCTAATTCACCCCTCCACTTT.

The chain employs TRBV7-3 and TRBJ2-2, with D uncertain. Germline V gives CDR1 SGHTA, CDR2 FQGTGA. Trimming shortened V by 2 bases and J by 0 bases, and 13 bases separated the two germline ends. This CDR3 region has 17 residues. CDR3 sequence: CASSLPFGQANTGELFF. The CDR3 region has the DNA TGTGCCAGCAGCTTACCTTTCGGTCAGGCGAACACCGGGGAGCTGTTTTTT.

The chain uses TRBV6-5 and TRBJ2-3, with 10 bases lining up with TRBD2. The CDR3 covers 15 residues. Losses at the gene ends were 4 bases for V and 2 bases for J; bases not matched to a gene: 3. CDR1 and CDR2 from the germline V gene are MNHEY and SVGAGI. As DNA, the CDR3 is TGTGCCAGCAGTTTACTAGCGGGGATCACAGATACGCAGTATTTT. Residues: CASSLLAGITDTQYF.

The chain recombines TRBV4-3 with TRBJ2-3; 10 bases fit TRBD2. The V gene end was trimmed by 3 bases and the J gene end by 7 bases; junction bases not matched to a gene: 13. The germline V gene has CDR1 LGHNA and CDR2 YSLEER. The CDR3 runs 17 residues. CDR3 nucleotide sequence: TGCGCCAGCAGCCATTCTAGCGGGAGAGGGGCAGGGAATACGCAGTATTTT. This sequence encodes CASSHSSGRGAGNTQYF.

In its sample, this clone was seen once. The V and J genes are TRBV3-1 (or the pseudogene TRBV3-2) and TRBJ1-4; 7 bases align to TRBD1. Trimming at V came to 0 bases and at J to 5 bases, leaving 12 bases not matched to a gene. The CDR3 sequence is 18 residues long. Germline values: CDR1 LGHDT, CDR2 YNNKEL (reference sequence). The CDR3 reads CASSQESGHGTENEKLFF. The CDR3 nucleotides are TGTGCCAGCAGCCAAGAATCGGGGCACGGGACAGAAAATGAAAAACTGTTTTTT.

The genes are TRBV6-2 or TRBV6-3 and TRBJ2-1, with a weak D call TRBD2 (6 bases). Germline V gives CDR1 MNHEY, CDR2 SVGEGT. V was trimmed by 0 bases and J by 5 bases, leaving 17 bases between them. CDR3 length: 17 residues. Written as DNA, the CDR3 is TGTGCCAGCAGTTACTCGCCCAAAGCGGCGGGGAACAATGAGCAGTTCTTC. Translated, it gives CASSYSPKAAGNNEQFF.

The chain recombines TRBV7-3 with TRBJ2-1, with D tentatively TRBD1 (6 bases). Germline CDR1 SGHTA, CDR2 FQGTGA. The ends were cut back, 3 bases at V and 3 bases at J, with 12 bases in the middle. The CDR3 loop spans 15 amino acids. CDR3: CASSLDGQIYNEQFF. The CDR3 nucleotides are TGTGCCAGCAGCTTGGATGGACAGATCTACAATGAGCAGTTCTTC.

CDR3: CASAGTHINEQYF. The CDR3 DNA reads as TGTGCCAGCGCGGGGACCCACATCAACGAGCAGTACTTC. The rearrangement links TRBV5-5 to TRBJ2-7; TRBD2 might be the D (6 bases). The CDR3 spans 13 residues. Trimming removed 7 bases from V and 5 bases from J, with 16 bases in between. Germline values: CDR1 SGHKS, CDR2 YYEKEE (reference sequence).

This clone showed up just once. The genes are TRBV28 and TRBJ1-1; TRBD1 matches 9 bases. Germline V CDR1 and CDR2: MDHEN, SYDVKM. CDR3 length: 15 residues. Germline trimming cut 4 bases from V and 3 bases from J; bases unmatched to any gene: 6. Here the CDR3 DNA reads TGTGCCAGCAGTTCCCGGGACAGGGACCACACTGAAGCTTTCTTT. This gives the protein CASSSRDRDHTEAFF.

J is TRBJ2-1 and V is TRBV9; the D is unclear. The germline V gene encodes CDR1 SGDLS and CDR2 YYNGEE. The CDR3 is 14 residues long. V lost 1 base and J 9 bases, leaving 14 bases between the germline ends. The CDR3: CASSVRSGSAEQFF. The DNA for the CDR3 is TGTGCCAGCAGCGTAAGATCCGGGTCGGCTGAGCAGTTCTTC.